This T cell receptor beta chain was sequenced in a study of T cells in Graves' hyperthyroidism and ophthalmopathy. V lost 4 bases and J lost 4; bases outside the gene matches: 12. From germline, CDR1 is SEHNR and CDR2 FQNEAQ (reference sequence). CDR3 size: 17 residues. Amplified regions were TCR beta CDR3 sequences from RNA transcripts. The primer set for the first-round RT-PCR of the TCR CDR3 was HTBI. Via MiXCR, TCRdb re-called the multiplex PCR reads, giving one row per CDR3 protein. The repertoire holds approximately 600,000 distinct CDR3 sequences, approximately 15% seen once, with more than 4.5% in the top ten. This clonotype was counted many times. Diagnoses were made from clinical symptoms, serum measures (thyroxine and TRAb), thyroid ultrasound and orbital computed tomography.

Sequencing was performed on blood. The chain has TRBV7-9 and TRBJ2-4, with 8 bases fitting TRBD2. The source of this sequence is a woman in her 30s with Graves' hyperthyroidism that later progressed to Graves' ophthalmopathy. The CDR3 DNA reads TGTGCCAGCAGCTCCATAGCGGGAAGCCTAGGTAAAAACATTCAGTACTTC. This sequence encodes CASSSIAGSLGKNIQYF. Together with reference TRBV7-9 and TRBJ2-4, the CDR3 gives the full variable domain: DTGVSQNPRHKITKRGQNVTFRCDPISEHNRLYWYRQTLGQGPEFLTYFQNEAQLEKSRLLSDRFSAERPKGSFSTLEIQRTEQGDSAMYLCASSSIAGSLGKNIQYFGAGTRLSVL.